This TCR beta chain was sequenced for a study of graft-versus-host responses after intestinal transplantation. Whole-study findings and limits: GvH clones turned up in recipient marrow; some had shown up first in ileum or blood.

Sequenced by immunoSEQ multiplex PCR; TCRdb stores in-frame clones only, minus some. Of just under 100,000 clones listed, 75% to 95% were seen once; the top ten hold 15% to 20%. The CDR3 is 13 residues long. With 4 bases removed from V and 6 bases from J, the gap between germline ends came to 10 bases. Germline CDR1 MGHRA, CDR2 YSYEKL. A word on this clone: Its antigen is currently unknown.

The specimen comprised PBMCs, sampled just under 460 days after intestinal transplant. V is TRBV4-1 and J is TRBJ2-1, with no clear D. The receptor comes from a human patient who received an intestinal transplant, so some T cells may come from the graft donor. CDR3 loop: CASSLGRANEQFF. The CDR3 DNA is TGCGCCAGCAGCCTCGGACGGGCCAATGAGCAGTTCTTC.